The clone carrying this T cell receptor (beta chain) appeared a few times. The sample is drawn from a study of identical twins. Each CDR3 protein gets one entry after TCRdb re-called the 5' RACE reads with MiXCR. The table includes 650,000 to 800,000 distinct CDR3 sequences, around 8.3% detected once. CDR3 length: 15 amino acids. CDR1 is MNHEY and CDR2 is SVGEGT in the germline V gene. V was clipped by 6 bases and J by 2 bases; unmatched bases: 6. These data were also reused for a study on yellow fever vaccine responses in identical twins.

Sequencing used PBMCs. The V call is TRBV6-2 or TRBV6-3, the J call TRBJ2-2, with 7 bases lining up with TRBD1. This TCR derives from a woman in her late teens or twenties in good health. The CDR3 loop is CASRPGQINTGELFF. DNA for the CDR3: TGTGCCAGCAGACCGGGACAGATTAACACCGGGGAGCTGTTTTTT.